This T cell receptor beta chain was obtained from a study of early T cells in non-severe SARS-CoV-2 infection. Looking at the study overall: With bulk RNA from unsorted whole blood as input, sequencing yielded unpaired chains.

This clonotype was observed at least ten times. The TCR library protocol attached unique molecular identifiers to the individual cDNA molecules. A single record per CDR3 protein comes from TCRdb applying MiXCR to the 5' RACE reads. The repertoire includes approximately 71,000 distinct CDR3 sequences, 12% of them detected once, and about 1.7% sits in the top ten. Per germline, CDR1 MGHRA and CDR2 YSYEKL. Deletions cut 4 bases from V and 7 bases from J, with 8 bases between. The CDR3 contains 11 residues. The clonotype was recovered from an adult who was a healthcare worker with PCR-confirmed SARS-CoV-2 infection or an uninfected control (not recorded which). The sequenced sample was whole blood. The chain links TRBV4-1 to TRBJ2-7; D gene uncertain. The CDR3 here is CASSPTPEQYF. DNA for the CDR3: TGCGCCAGCAGCCCAACCCCAGAGCAGTACTTC.